Listed here are 17 T cell receptor beta chains from one sample, sequenced in a study of T cell repertoires in urothelial bladder cancer. Sequencing used immunoSEQ multiplex PCR; TCRdb keeps in-frame clones, though not all of them. The data hold about 13,000 clones, with 55% to 80% observed a single time. Sample: tumor-infiltrating cells from bladder cancer. The receptors stem from a human donor with urothelial carcinoma.

The rearrangement uses TRBV5-6 and TRBJ2-7, with 8 positions matching TRBD1. The CDR3 runs to 14 residues. Germline loops: CDR1 SGHDT, CDR2 YYEEEE. The trim removed 3 bases at V and 5 bases at J, leaving 7 bases unmatched. Here the CDR3 DNA reads TGTGCCAGCAGCTCCTGGACAGGGAGGAACGAGCAGTACGTC. It yields the protein CASSSWTGRNEQYV.

The rearrangement links TRBV7-3 to TRBJ1-2; unclear D gene. V lost 0 bases and J lost 8, with 16 bases in between. CDR3 length equals 15 residues. The germline V gene encodes CDR1 SGHTA and CDR2 FQGTGA. This chain's CDR3 is CASSLTPDGYDGYTF. The CDR3 nucleotides are TGTGCCAGCAGCTTAACGCCGGACGGCTACGACGGCTACACCTTC.

This clone has a handful of counts. The chain combines TRBV29-1 with TRBJ1-1; no clear D. Germline values: CDR1 SQVTM, CDR2 ANQGSEA. Trimming left V 5 bases short and J 6 bases short, with 1 base between. The CDR3 is 8 amino acids. In nucleotides, the CDR3 is TGCAGCGTTTCTGAAGCTTTCTTT. Translating it yields CSVSEAFF.

The rearrangement links TRBV7-3 to TRBJ2-1; 8 bases are shared with TRBD2. Germline assignment: CDR1 SGHTA and CDR2 FQGTGA. V was clipped by 4 bases and J by 1 base; unmatched bases: 3. The CDR3 extends over 15 amino acids. The CDR3 nucleotides are TGTGCCAGCAGCTCCCAGCGGGGGTCCTACAATGAGCAGTTCTTC. Residues: CASSSQRGSYNEQFF.

V and J are TRBV7-3 and TRBJ2-3; tentative D call: TRBD2 (6 bases). V was clipped by 0 bases and J by 6 bases, with 7 bases between them. Per the germline V gene, CDR1 is SGHTA and CDR2 is FQGTGA. This CDR3 is 13 amino acids long. CDR3 residues: CASSLTRGDTQYF. CDR3 DNA: TGTGCCAGCAGCTTAACCCGGGGGGATACGCAGTATTTT.

The chain is built from TRBV5-1 and TRBJ2-7, with 10 bases aligning to TRBD2. CDR3 length equals 16 residues. J gave up 0 bases and V 4 bases, and 7 bases lay outside the gene matches. Per the germline V gene, CDR1 is SGHRS and CDR2 is YFSETQ. The CDR3 protein is CASSMGLAYDSYEQYF. CDR3 nucleotide sequence: TGCGCCAGCAGCATGGGACTAGCGTACGACTCCTACGAGCAGTACTTC.

The chain carries TRBV7-6 and TRBJ2-1, with 10 bases identical to TRBD2. Losses at the gene ends were 4 bases for V and 5 bases for J; bases not matched to a gene: 11. Germline lookup yields CDR1 SGHVS and CDR2 FNYEAQ. This CDR3 comprises 17 residues. CDR3 amino acids: CASSSVAGLAGDNEQFF. The DNA for the CDR3 is TGTGCCAGCAGCTCCGTGGCGGGGCTAGCGGGGGACAATGAGCAGTTCTTC.

This clone was found once. The rearrangement joins TRBV7-8 to TRBJ2-7; the D gene could be TRBD1 or TRBD2 (5 bases each). Germline V gives CDR1 SGHVS, CDR2 FQNEAQ. This CDR3 is built from 13 residues. Trimming pared 5 bases from V and 3 bases from J, leaving 11 bases between. The CDR3, as DNA: TGTGCCAGCAGCCCTGGGACGGACTACGAGCAGTACGTC. This codes for CASSPGTDYEQYV.

The chain employs TRBV7-2 and TRBJ1-4, with D possibly TRBD1 on 5 matching bases. The germline V gene has CDR1 SGHTA and CDR2 FQGNSA. The germline V and J ends were trimmed by 1 base and 6 bases, with 12 bases remaining between them. The CDR3 spans 15 residues. The DNA of the CDR3 is TGTGCCAGCAGCTTAGGGGGGTATGGCGATGAAAAACTGTTTTTT. This codes for CASSLGGYGDEKLFF.

V and J are TRBV2 and TRBJ2-3; D may be TRBD2 (7 bases). In germline, CDR1 is SNHLY, CDR2 FYNNEI. This CDR3 is built from 16 residues. V shed 7 bases and J shed 2 bases, with 19 bases lying between them. In DNA form, the CDR3 reads TGTGCCAGCACCCTGGGAGGGGGGCGGCACACAGATACGCAGTATTTT. Amino acid sequence: CASTLGGGRHTDTQYF.

The V call is TRBV18, the J call TRBJ1-3, with 8 nucleotides matching TRBD1. The V segment lost 6 bases and the J segment 0 bases; nucleotides outside the gene matches: 10. The CDR3 contains 17 residues. CDR1 is KGHSH, CDR2 LQKENI, per germline. CDR3 sequence reads: CASSGTGPGISGNTIYF. CDR3 nucleotides: TGTGCCAGCTCCGGGACAGGCCCGGGAATCTCTGGAAACACCATATATTTT. The full variable domain, completed using reference TRBV18 and TRBJ1-3, is NAGVMQNPRHLVRRRGQEARLRCSPMKGHSHVYWYRQLPEEGLKFMVYLQKENIIDESGMPKERFSAEFPKEGPSILRIQQVVRGDSAAYFCASSGTGPGISGNTIYFGEGSWLTVV.

Judged by abundance, this clone is medium-sized (0.01 to 0.1%). The chain employs TRBV14 and TRBJ2-7; perhaps TRBD2 as D (7 bases). Trimming removed 3 bases from V and 4 bases from J, with 16 bases in between. The CDR3 has 15 residues. Germline CDR1 reads SGHDN; CDR2 reads FVKESK. CDR3 bases: TGTGCCAGCAGCCACCCTGGGGGGGGCGTATACGAGCAGTACTTC. It specifies CASSHPGGGVYEQYF.

The rearrangement uses TRBV6-5 and TRBJ1-6; weak D call: TRBD1 (5 bases). Germline CDR1 is MNHEY and CDR2 is SVGAGI. This CDR3 is built from 15 residues. With 5 bases removed from V and 8 bases from J, the gap between germline ends came to 16 bases. The CDR3 here is CASSIGAGSDSPLHF. The CDR3 DNA is TGTGCCAGCAGTATAGGGGCAGGGTCTGATTCACCCCTCCACTTT.

This chain connects TRBV5-4 to TRBJ1-4, with D tentatively TRBD1 (5 bases). Germline V lookup: CDR1 SGHNT, CDR2 YYREEE (reference sequence). Trimming left V 3 bases short and J 4 bases short, with 16 bases between. This CDR3 contains 16 residues. CDR3 amino acids: CASSWRPGRNNEKLFF. The CDR3 bases are TGTGCCAGCAGCTGGAGACCGGGACGGAATAATGAAAAACTGTTTTTT.

The CDR3 sequence: CASSQVAGALTDTQYF. The CDR3, as DNA: TGTGCCAGCAGCCAAGTAGCGGGGGCTCTCACAGATACGCAGTATTTT. This chain joins TRBV14 and TRBJ2-3; 9 bases are shared with TRBD2. Trimming took 1 base from V and 2 from J; bases not matched to a gene: 4. This CDR3 spans 16 amino acids. Germline CDR1 is SGHDN and CDR2 is FVKESK.

The chain carries TRBV6-6 and TRBJ1-1; D not resolved. This CDR3 is 16 amino acids long. In germline, CDR1 is MNHNY, CDR2 SVGAGI (reference sequence). V lost 0 bases and J lost 1, with 12 bases in between. The CDR3 region has the DNA TGTGCCAGCAGTTACTCCCCGGGGAATTCGAACACTGAAGCTTTCTTT. This codes for CASSYSPGNSNTEAFF.

As DNA, the CDR3 is TGTGCCAGCAGCTTACAACGCAGGGGATCTAGCACAGATACGCAGTATTTT. Its translation: CASSLQRRGSSTDTQYF. The gene calls are TRBV7-2 and TRBJ2-3; D perhaps matches TRBD1 (6 bases). The CDR3 is made up of 17 amino acids. V was pared by 2 bases and J by 0 bases, with 15 bases between. Per germline, CDR1 SGHTA and CDR2 FQGNSA.